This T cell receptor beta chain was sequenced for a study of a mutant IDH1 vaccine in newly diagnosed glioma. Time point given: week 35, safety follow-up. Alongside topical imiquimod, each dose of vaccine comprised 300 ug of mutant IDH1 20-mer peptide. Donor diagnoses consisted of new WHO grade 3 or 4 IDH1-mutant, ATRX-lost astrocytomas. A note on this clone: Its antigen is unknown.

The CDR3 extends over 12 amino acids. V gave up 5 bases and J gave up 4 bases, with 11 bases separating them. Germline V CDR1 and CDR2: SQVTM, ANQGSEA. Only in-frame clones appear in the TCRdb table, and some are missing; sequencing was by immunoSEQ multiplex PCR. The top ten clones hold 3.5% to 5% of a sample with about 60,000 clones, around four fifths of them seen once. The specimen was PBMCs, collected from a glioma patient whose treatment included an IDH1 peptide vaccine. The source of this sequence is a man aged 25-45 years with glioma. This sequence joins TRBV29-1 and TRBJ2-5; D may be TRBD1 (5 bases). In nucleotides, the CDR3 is TGCAGCGTTTTACCAGGGATAGAGACCCAGTACTTC. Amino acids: CSVLPGIETQYF. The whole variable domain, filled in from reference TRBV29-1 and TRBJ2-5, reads SAVISQKPSRDICQRGTSLTIQCQVDSQVTMMFWYRQQPGQSLTLIATANQGSEATYESGFVIDKFPISRPNLTFSTLTVSNMSPEDSSIYLCSVLPGIETQYFGPGTRLLVL.